The 22 T cell receptor beta chains below come from one sample, sequenced in a study of glioma-infiltrating T cells after dendritic cell vaccination. The assay was immunoSEQ multiplex PCR, and TCRdb's table has in-frame clones only and misses some. The sample includes about 99,000 clones, 81% seen only once; the top ten take about 12%. The source material was blood, sampled before dendritic cell vaccination. The source is a human donor with glioblastoma.

The chain employs TRBV7-2 and TRBJ2-7, with 9 bases identical to TRBD1. Germline CDR1 and CDR2: SGHTA and FQGNSA. Germline trimming cut 6 bases from V and 4 bases from J; bases unmatched to any gene: 4. This CDR3 is built from 13 residues. DNA of the CDR3: TGTGCCAGCAGGCCCGGGACAGGGTACGAGCAGTACTTC. Translated, it gives CASRPGTGYEQYF.

V gene TRBV29-1 combines with J gene TRBJ1-1; 8 bases match TRBD1. The germline gives CDR1 SQVTM, CDR2 ANQGSEA. This CDR3 has 15 amino acids. The V gene end was trimmed by 5 bases and the J gene end by 1 base; junction bases not matched to a gene: 9. The chain's CDR3 is CSVRDRIITNTEAFF. The CDR3, as DNA: TGCAGCGTTAGGGACAGGATCATAACGAACACTGAAGCTTTCTTT. The full variable domain, with the rest looked up from reference TRBV29-1 and TRBJ1-1, is SAVISQKPSRDICQRGTSLTIQCQVDSQVTMMFWYRQQPGQSLTLIATANQGSEATYESGFVIDKFPISRPNLTFSTLTVSNMSPEDSSIYLCSVRDRIITNTEAFFGQGTRLTVV.

The genes are TRBV4-2 and TRBJ2-1, with no clear D. Deletions cut 5 bases from V and 0 bases from J, with 14 bases between. The CDR3 totals 16 residues. The germline V gene has CDR1 LGHNA and CDR2 YNFKEQ. CDR3 nucleotides: TGTGCCAGCAGCTCCCGACTGGTGAGCTCCTACAATGAGCAGTTCTTC. The encoded protein is CASSSRLVSSYNEQFF.

V and J are TRBV23-1 and TRBJ1-3; D may be TRBD1 (5 bases). TRBV23-1 is designated an ORF whose function remains uncertain. Trimming removed 10 bases from V and 0 bases from J, with 22 bases in between. CDR3 length: 17 residues. CDR3 sequence: CATDRQPPSLSGNTIYF. The CDR3 DNA follows: TGCGCCACCGATCGACAGCCACCTTCCCTCTCTGGAAACACCATATATTTT.

J is TRBJ1-1 and V is TRBV30, with D possibly TRBD1 on 6 matching bases. CDR1 is GTSNPN, CDR2 SVGIG, per germline (reference sequence). This CDR3 has 14 amino acids. V was trimmed by 2 bases and J by 11 bases, leaving 21 bases between them. CDR3 sequence: CAWSPPTGHPMAFF. DNA of the CDR3: TGTGCCTGGAGTCCCCCGACAGGACATCCCATGGCTTTCTTT.

The chain employs TRBV7-3 and TRBJ2-1; 9 positions match TRBD2. Germline V lookup: CDR1 SGHTA, CDR2 FQGTGA. This CDR3 is built from 15 residues. Unmatched junction bases numbered 9, after V lost 5 bases and J lost 7 bases. The CDR3 sequence: CASSVSGGRGNEQFF. The CDR3 DNA sequence: TGTGCCAGCAGCGTTAGCGGGGGAAGAGGGAATGAGCAGTTCTTC.

This clone appeared a single time. The rearrangement uses TRBV5-4 and TRBJ1-2, with D uncertain. Trimming pared 6 bases from V and 2 bases from J, leaving 20 bases between. Germline V gives CDR1 SGHNT, CDR2 YYREEE (reference sequence). This CDR3 region has 16 residues. CDR3 coding DNA: TGTGCCAGCACCCCCGCCCCTCGGGATTTCAACTATGGCTACACCTTC. Translated, it gives CASTPAPRDFNYGYTF.

The chain uses TRBV25-1 and TRBJ2-6; D perhaps matches TRBD1 (6 bases). This CDR3 comprises 15 residues. Germline loops: CDR1 MGHDK, CDR2 SYGVNS. V lost 4 bases and J 4 bases, leaving 11 bases between the germline ends. CDR3 sequence (DNA): TGTGCCAGCAGTGCCCACAGGGAAGGGGCCAACGTCCTGACTTTC. Its protein is CASSAHREGANVLTF.

The chain carries TRBV30 and TRBJ2-2; 12 bases are shared with TRBD1. Germline V gene data show CDR1 as GTSNPN and CDR2 as SVGIG (reference sequence). CDR3 size: 15 residues. The ends lost 8 bases at V and 3 bases at J; junction bases unmatched: 7. CDR3 DNA: TGTGCCAGGGGACAGGGGGCGCTGGACACCGGGGAGCTGTTTTTT. This gives the protein CARGQGALDTGELFF.

This chain uses TRBV9 with TRBJ2-5; D perhaps matches TRBD2 (6 bases). This CDR3 spans 14 amino acids. The V gene lost 0 bases and the J gene lost 1 base, with 7 bases spanning the gap. CDR1 and CDR2 from the germline V gene are SGDLS and YYNGEE. The CDR3 loop reads CASSVGRVQETQYF. In DNA form, the CDR3 reads TGTGCCAGCAGCGTAGGGAGGGTCCAAGAGACCCAGTACTTC.

This clone was counted only a few times. The rearrangement uses TRBV6-4 and TRBJ1-2, with D perhaps TRBD1 (5 bases). Trimming stripped 2 bases from V and 6 bases from J, with 10 bases between. From germline, CDR1 is MRHNA and CDR2 SNTAGT. This CDR3 has 13 amino acids. The CDR3 sequence: CASSDTQGNGYTF. CDR3 coding DNA: TGTGCCAGCAGTGACACTCAGGGTAATGGCTACACCTTC.

The chain joins TRBV19 to TRBJ1-5; D is unresolved. Trimming left V 7 bases short and J 2 bases short, with 15 bases between. Germline CDR1 reads LNHDA; CDR2 reads SQIVND (reference sequence). CDR3 length: 15 residues. CDR3 coding DNA: TGTGCCAGTACCCCGTATATAACAGGCAATCAGCCCCAGCATTTT. This sequence encodes CASTPYITGNQPQHF.

This clone was seen once. The chain is built from TRBV19 and TRBJ2-5; 7 bases are shared with TRBD1. With 5 bases clipped from V and 5 bases from J, the junction kept 11 bases outside the gene matches. This CDR3 spans 15 amino acids. Looked up from germline, CDR1 is LNHDA and CDR2 is SQIVND (reference sequence). CDR3 coding DNA: TGTGCCAGTAGTCCCCGACAGGGATCAGGGGAGACCCAGTACTTC. Amino acids: CASSPRQGSGETQYF.

This sequence joins TRBV5-4 and TRBJ2-3, with a weak D call TRBD1 (5 bases). Germline loops: CDR1 SGHNT, CDR2 YYREEE (reference sequence). Between the trimmed V and J ends, which lost 0 bases and 2 bases, there was a span of 13 bases. The CDR3 spans 16 residues. This chain's CDR3 is CASSLEGRAFTDTQYF. The CDR3 nucleotides read TGTGCCAGCAGCTTGGAGGGCAGGGCCTTCACAGATACGCAGTATTTT.

The V call is TRBV10-3, the J call TRBJ2-3; 11 nucleotides agree with TRBD2. This CDR3 region has 18 residues. Germline CDR1 and CDR2: ENHRY and SYGVKD. After removal of 2 bases from V and 2 bases from J, the junction contained 9 bases not matched to a gene. The CDR3 spells CAISEGGLAGGNTDTQYF. The CDR3 DNA reads TGTGCCATCAGTGAGGGGGGGCTAGCGGGGGGAAACACAGATACGCAGTATTTT.

The chain's CDR3 is CASSPDSPGNYGYTF. CDR3 in DNA: TGCGCCAGCAGTCCAGACTCCCCCGGGAACTATGGCTACACCTTC. V is TRBV5-1 and J is TRBJ1-2, with no clear D. The V gene lost 5 bases and the J gene lost 2 bases, with 16 bases spanning the gap. CDR3 size: 15 residues. The germline gives CDR1 SGHRS, CDR2 YFSETQ.

The CDR3 DNA reads as TGTGCCAGCAGTGCCGGGGGGCTTAGGCCCCAGCATTTT. Translation gives CASSAGGLRPQHF. V gene TRBV2 combines with J gene TRBJ1-5; tentative D call: TRBD1 (6 bases). V lost 4 bases and J 9 bases, leaving 13 bases between the germline ends. Per germline, CDR1 SNHLY and CDR2 FYNNEI. The CDR3 covers 13 residues. The full variable domain, its missing parts supplied by reference TRBV2 and TRBJ1-5, is EPEVTQTPSHQVTQMGQEVILRCVPISNHLYFYWYRQILGQKVEFLVSFYNNEISEKSEIFDDQFSVERPDGSNFTLKIRSTKLEDSAMYFCASSAGGLRPQHFGDGTRLSIL.

About this clone: Other DNA sequences in the same sample also yield this CDR3. The V and J genes are TRBV7-2 and TRBJ2-1; 12 nucleotides match TRBD2. Germline values: CDR1 SGHTA, CDR2 FQGNSA. This CDR3 spans 15 amino acids. After removal of 5 bases from V and 5 bases from J, the junction contained 4 bases not matched to a gene. CDR3 region: CASSQTSGGNNEQFF. The CDR3 DNA follows: TGTGCCAGCAGCCAGACTAGCGGGGGAAACAATGAGCAGTTCTTC.

The J gene is TRBJ2-1, the V gene TRBV5-6; D not resolved. Germline V gene lookup returns CDR1 SGHDT and CDR2 YYEEEE. This CDR3 region has 13 residues. V was cut by 5 bases and J by 4 bases, with 10 bases left in between. This CDR3 reads CASRRPRYNEQFF. In nucleotides, the CDR3 is TGTGCCAGCAGACGACCTAGATACAATGAGCAGTTCTTC.

This chain links TRBV29-1 with TRBJ2-3, with TRBD2 matching over 10 bases. With 4 bases clipped from V and 2 bases from J, the junction kept 9 bases outside the gene matches. Germline CDR1 SQVTM, CDR2 ANQGSEA. The CDR3 spans 16 residues. The CDR3 DNA reads TGCAGCGTTGGAACCTATAGCGGGGGGTACACAGATACGCAGTATTTT. Translated: CSVGTYSGGYTDTQYF.

CDR3 amino acids: CASSLVPVNTEAFF. As DNA, the CDR3 is TGCGCCAGCAGCTTAGTTCCAGTGAACACTGAAGCTTTCTTT. This chain links TRBV5-1 with TRBJ1-1; D remains unclear. The CDR3 is made up of 14 amino acids. Germline V gene lookup returns CDR1 SGHRS and CDR2 YFSETQ. The V gene lost 2 bases and the J gene lost 0 bases, with 8 bases spanning the gap.

V usage is TRBV30 and J usage is TRBJ2-1; 8 bases fit TRBD2. The CDR3 runs 15 residues. The ends lost 1 base at V and 8 bases at J; junction bases unmatched: 10. CDR1 is GTSNPN and CDR2 is SVGIG in the germline V gene (reference sequence). CDR3 in DNA: TGTGCCTGGAGTGGCCTTAGCGGGGTCGGCGATGAGCAGTTCTTC. Translating gives CAWSGLSGVGDEQFF.